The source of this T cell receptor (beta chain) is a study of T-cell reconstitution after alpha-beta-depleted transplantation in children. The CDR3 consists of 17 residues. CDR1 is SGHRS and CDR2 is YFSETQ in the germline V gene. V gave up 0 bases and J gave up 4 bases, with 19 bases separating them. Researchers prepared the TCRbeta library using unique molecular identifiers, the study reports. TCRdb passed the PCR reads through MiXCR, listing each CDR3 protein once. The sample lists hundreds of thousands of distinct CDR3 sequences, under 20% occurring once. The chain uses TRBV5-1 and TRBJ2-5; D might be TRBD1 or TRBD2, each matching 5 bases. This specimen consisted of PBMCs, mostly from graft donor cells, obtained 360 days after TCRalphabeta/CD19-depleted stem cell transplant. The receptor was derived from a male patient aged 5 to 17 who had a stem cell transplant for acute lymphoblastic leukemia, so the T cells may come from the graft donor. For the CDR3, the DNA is TGCGCCAGCAGCTTGGTTTTTACGGGACCCCCCGGAGAGACCCAGTACTTC. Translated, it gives CASSLVFTGPPGETQYF.